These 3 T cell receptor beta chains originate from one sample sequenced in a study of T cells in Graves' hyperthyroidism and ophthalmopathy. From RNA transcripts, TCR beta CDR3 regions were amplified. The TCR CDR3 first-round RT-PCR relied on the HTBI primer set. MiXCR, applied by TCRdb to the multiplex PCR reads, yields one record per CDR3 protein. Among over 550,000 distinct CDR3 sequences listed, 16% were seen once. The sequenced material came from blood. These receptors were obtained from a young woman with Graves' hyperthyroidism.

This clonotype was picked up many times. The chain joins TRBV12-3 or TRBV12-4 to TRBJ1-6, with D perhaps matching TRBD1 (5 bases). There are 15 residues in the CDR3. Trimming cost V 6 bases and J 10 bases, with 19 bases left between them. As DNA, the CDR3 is TGTGCCAGCAGCCTAGGGACGATGGTAAACTCACCCCTCCACTTT. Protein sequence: CASSLGTMVNSPLHF.

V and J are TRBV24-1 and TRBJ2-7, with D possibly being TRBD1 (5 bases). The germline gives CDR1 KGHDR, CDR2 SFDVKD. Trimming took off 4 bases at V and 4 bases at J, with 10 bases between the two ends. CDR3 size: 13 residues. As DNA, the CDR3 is TGTGCCACCAGTGAAAATGACAGTTACGAGCAGTACTTC. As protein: CATSENDSYEQYF.

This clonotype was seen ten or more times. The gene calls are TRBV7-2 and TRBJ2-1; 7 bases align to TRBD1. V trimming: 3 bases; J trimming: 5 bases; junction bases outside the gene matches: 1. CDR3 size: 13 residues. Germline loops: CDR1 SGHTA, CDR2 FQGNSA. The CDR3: CASSFGQDNEQFF. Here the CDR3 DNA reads TGTGCCAGCAGCTTTGGACAGGACAATGAGCAGTTCTTC.